A selection of T cell receptor beta chains follows, all from one sample in a study of patients and donors after allogeneic stem cell transplantation. One entry per CDR3 protein, called by TCRdb with MiXCR from the RT-PCR reads. The table lists more than 850,000 distinct CDR3 sequences, about a sixth of them singletons. The sample consisted of blood, either unsorted or a sorted T cell fraction (not recorded which). These receptors were taken from a human donor who was either an allogeneic HSCT recipient or a stem cell or donor lymphocyte infusion donor (not recorded which). It is not recorded whose cells these are; they may come from a transplant donor. Each CDR3 is given with its conserved first and last residue. The D gene is left open where the match is weak. Only part of the rows carry a size: once, few, many, or a class if the clone is expanded.

j_gene	abundance	d_gene	v_gene	CDR3nt	CDR3aa
TRBJ2-5	-	-	TRBV12-3/TRBV12-4	TGTGCCAGCAGTAACGGAGGAGGGATTCGCGGGACCCAGTACTTC	CASSNGGGIRGTQYF
TRBJ2-5	-	-	TRBV6-6	TGTGCCAGTGGTCTCCGGGGCCAAGAGACCCAGTACTTC	CASGLRGQETQYF
TRBJ2-1	few	-	TRBV5-5	-	CASSFGEGLQFF
TRBJ1-1	-	-	TRBV7-9	TGTGCCAGCAGCTTAGGACTGCGGGACTGGGGGACTGAAGCTTTCTTT	CASSLGLRDWGTEAFF
TRBJ1-2	many	-	TRBV12-3/TRBV12-4	TGTGCCAGCAGTTTCGGGTTTCAGGGAGTCTACACCTTC	CASSFGFQGVYTF
TRBJ1-5	-	-	TRBV6-2/TRBV6-3	TGTGCCAGCAGTTACGGCGGGGGAGCGAATCAGCCCCAGCATTTT	CASSYGGGANQPQHF
TRBJ1-4	few	TRBD1	TRBV4-1	TGCGCCAGCAGCCACCTTCCCAGGGGGCTTAATGAAAAACTGTTTTTT	CASSHLPRGLNEKLFF
TRBJ1-4	once	-	TRBV12-3/TRBV12-4	TGTGCCAGCACCCCGGTAGCAGGGGTAGGAGAAAAACTGTTTTTT	CASTPVAGVGEKLFF
TRBJ2-7	-	-	TRBV2	TGTGCCAGTTATGCATCCTACGAGCAGTACTTC	CASYASYEQYF
TRBJ2-7	few	TRBD2	TRBV12-3/TRBV12-4	TGTGCCAGCATCAAGACTAGCGGGGGCTCCTACGAGCAGTACTTC	CASIKTSGGSYEQYF
TRBJ1-2	many	TRBD1	TRBV20-1	TGCAGTGCTAGAGATTGGGAGGGGGCGGACTATGGCTACACCTTC	CSARDWEGADYGYTF
TRBJ2-1	few	-	TRBV7-9	TGTGCCAGCAAGGCCTACAATGAGCAGTTCTTC	CASKAYNEQFF
TRBJ2-5	many	-	TRBV24-1	TGTGCCACCAGCGTGGGGGAGACCCAGTACTTC	CATSVGETQYF
TRBJ2-3	-	-	TRBV27	TGTGCCAGCAGTCCCCTCCTCTTCACAGATACGCAGTATTTT	CASSPLLFTDTQYF
TRBJ2-1	-	TRBD1	TRBV7-2	TGTGCCAGCAGCACAGGGGCCTACCTCTACAATGAGCAGTTCTTC	CASSTGAYLYNEQFF
TRBJ2-7	-	-	TRBV9	TGTGCCAGCAGCAGCCTGGGAGGCGCGGGGGAGCAGTACTTC	CASSSLGGAGEQYF
TRBJ2-1	few	TRBD2	TRBV7-9	TGTGCCAGCAGCTCCCGCCCCGGGACTAGCGGACACAATGAGCAGTTCTTC	CASSSRPGTSGHNEQFF
TRBJ2-3	-	-	TRBV12-3/TRBV12-4	TGTGCCAGCGGGCGTATAGATACGCAGTATTTT	CASGRIDTQYF
TRBJ1-1	-	-	TRBV21-1	TGTGCCAGCAGCAAGGGGGCAGGTAGGAAGAACACTGAAGCTTTCTTT	CASSKGAGRKNTEAFF
TRBJ1-6	many	TRBD1	TRBV6-6	TGTGCCAGCAGCGGACAGGGGGTTTCACCCCTCCACTTT	CASSGQGVSPLHF
TRBJ1-4	-	-	TRBV7-2	TGTGCCAGCAGCTTGTACCTGGGAGGGGAAAAACTGTTTTTT	CASSLYLGGEKLFF
TRBJ2-1	-	-	TRBV6-5	TGTGCCAGCAGTTACGGGGTCCGGGAGTATGAGCAGTTCTTC	CASSYGVREYEQFF
TRBJ1-5	-	-	TRBV20-1	TGCAGTGCTAGAGTAGGGGTTGATCAGCCCCAGCATTTT	CSARVGVDQPQHF
TRBJ2-3	few	TRBD2	TRBV6-4	TGTGCCAGCAGCCCGACTAGCCGGGCAGATACGCAGTATTTT	CASSPTSRADTQYF
TRBJ2-7	few	-	TRBV4-1	TGCGCCAGCAGCCAAGAACGTGCGGACTCCTACGAGCAGTACTTC	CASSQERADSYEQYF
TRBJ2-1	few	TRBD1	TRBV6-5	TGTGCCAGCAGTTACGGGGGACAGGGGAGGAATGAGCAGTTCTTC	CASSYGGQGRNEQFF
TRBJ2-7	-	-	TRBV4-3	TGCGCCAGCAGCCAAGATACCCCCTACGAGCAGTACTTC	CASSQDTPYEQYF
TRBJ2-1	-	-	TRBV19	TGTGCCAGTAGTCCAAGTGGGGGACGGCAGTTCTTC	CASSPSGGRQFF
TRBJ1-5	-	TRBD1	TRBV7-9	TGTGCCAGCAGCTCGGGACAGGAAAATCAGCCCCAGCATTTT	CASSSGQENQPQHF
TRBJ2-1	-	TRBD2	TRBV7-9	TGTGCCAGCAGACCACTTAGCGGGAGTTCCTACAATGAGCAGTTCTTC	CASRPLSGSSYNEQFF
TRBJ2-1	few	TRBD1	TRBV29-1	TGCAGCGTTGGGGGACAGGGATACAATGAGCAGTTCTTC	CSVGGQGYNEQFF
TRBJ2-1	-	-	TRBV5-4	TGTGCCAGCAGCGATAGCGGTTCCCACTACAATGAGCAGTTCTTC	CASSDSGSHYNEQFF
TRBJ2-3	-	-	TRBV12-3/TRBV12-4	TGTGCCAGCAGCCTCCACAGGGAAGATACGCAGTATTTT	CASSLHREDTQYF
TRBJ2-7	-	TRBD2	TRBV29-1	TGCAGCGTCTCCGGGACTAGGAGCTCCTACGAGCAGTACTTC	CSVSGTRSSYEQYF
TRBJ1-2	few	-	TRBV10-3	TGTGCCATCAGTGTGTCCACAGTCGCCGGAGACTATGGCTACACCTTC	CAISVSTVAGDYGYTF
TRBJ2-5	few	-	TRBV7-8	TGTGCCAGCAGCCTGGAGTGGGGGGGGCCGGAGACCCAGTACTTC	CASSLEWGGPETQYF
TRBJ2-1	-	TRBD1	TRBV4-1	TGCGCCAGCAGACAGGGACAGGGGACGCGACGGCAGTTCTTC	CASRQGQGTRRQFF
TRBJ2-7	-	TRBD1	TRBV5-6	TGTGCCAGCAGCTGGGACAGGGAAAGCTCCTACGAGCAGTACTTC	CASSWDRESSYEQYF
TRBJ2-7	-	-	TRBV12-3/TRBV12-4	TGTGCCAGCAGTTCCTCCCCGGTGGAGCAGTACTTC	CASSSSPVEQYF
TRBJ2-2	-	-	TRBV20-1	TGCAGTGCTAGCTCGGGACCAACGAACACCGGGGAGCTGTTTTTT	CSASSGPTNTGELFF
TRBJ2-1	many	-	TRBV29-1	TGCAGCGTTGAGGCCAGAGGTGGGGACCGGCTCGCAAGTGAGCAGTTCTTC	CSVEARGGDRLASEQFF
TRBJ2-7	-	TRBD1	TRBV20-1	TGCAGTGCTAGAGCTCCGACAGGGGATAAGCAGTACTTC	CSARAPTGDKQYF
TRBJ2-3	-	-	TRBV20-1	TGCAGTGCTAGAGATAATTGGGCGGGAACAGATACGCAGTATTTT	CSARDNWAGTDTQYF
TRBJ2-5	few	-	TRBV20-1	TGCAGTGCTAGACCTACCCCCCCACTAAGGACCCAGTACTTC	CSARPTPPLRTQYF
TRBJ2-7	-	TRBD1	TRBV7-2	TGTGCCAGCAGCTTAGGGGACAGCTACTACGAGCAGTACTTC	CASSLGDSYYEQYF
TRBJ2-5	-	TRBD1	TRBV15	TGTGCCACCAGCATAGGGACAGCCATGGAGACCCAGTACTTC	CATSIGTAMETQYF
TRBJ2-7	-	TRBD1	TRBV5-6	TGTGCCAGCAGCTTGGGGGACAGGCCCTCCTACGAGCAGTACTTC	CASSLGDRPSYEQYF
TRBJ2-7	many	TRBD1	TRBV18	TGTGCCAGCAGTCCGACAGGGGGCCCTTACGAGCAGTACTTC	CASSPTGGPYEQYF
TRBJ2-1	few	-	TRBV7-7	TGTGCTAGCAGCTTGCGGGGGCTGGGGAATGAGCAGTTCTTC	CASSLRGLGNEQFF
TRBJ2-2	few	-	TRBV4-2	TGTGCCAGCAGCCAAGAACGGGGACCAGGTCGGGGCACCGGGGAGCTGTTTTTT	CASSQERGPGRGTGELFF
TRBJ2-5	few	-	TRBV5-8	TGTGCCTATCGACAGCCTCAAGAGACCCAGTACTTC	CAYRQPQETQYF
TRBJ2-7	-	TRBD2	TRBV7-2	TGTGCCAGCCGTAGCGGGGGGGCCTCCTACGAGCAGTACTTC	CASRSGGASYEQYF
TRBJ2-5	few	TRBD1	TRBV20-1	TGCAGTGCTAACACCCCGGGACAGAAAGAGACCCAGTACTTC	CSANTPGQKETQYF
TRBJ2-1	few	-	TRBV9	TGTGCCAGCAGCGTAGGCGGTTCGGGCGGTTACAATGAGCAGTTCTTC	CASSVGGSGGYNEQFF